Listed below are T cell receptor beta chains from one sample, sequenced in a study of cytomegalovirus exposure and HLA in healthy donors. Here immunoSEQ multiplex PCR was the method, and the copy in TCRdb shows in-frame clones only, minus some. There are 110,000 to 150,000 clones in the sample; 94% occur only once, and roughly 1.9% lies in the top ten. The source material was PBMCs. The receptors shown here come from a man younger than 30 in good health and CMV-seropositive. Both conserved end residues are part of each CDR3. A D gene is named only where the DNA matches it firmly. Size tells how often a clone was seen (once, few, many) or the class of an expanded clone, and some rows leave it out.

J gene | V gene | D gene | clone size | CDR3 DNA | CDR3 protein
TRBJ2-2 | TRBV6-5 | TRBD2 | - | TGTGCCAGCAGTTACAACGGGGGGACCGGGGAGCTGTTTTTT | CASSYNGGTGELFF
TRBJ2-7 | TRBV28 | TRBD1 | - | TGTGCCAGCAGGGACCGGGACAGCGGTTGGAACGAGCAGTACTTC | CASRDRDSGWNEQYF
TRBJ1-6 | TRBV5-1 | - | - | TGCGCCAGCAGCTACGGACAGTTGAGCTCCTATAATTCACCCCTCCACTTT | CASSYGQLSSYNSPLHF
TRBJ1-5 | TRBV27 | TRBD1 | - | TGTGCCAGCAGTGGGACAGGTAATCAGCCCCAGCATTTT | CASSGTGNQPQHF
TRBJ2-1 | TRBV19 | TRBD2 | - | TGTGCCAGTAGTATTAGCGGGCAATACAATGAGCAGTTCTTC | CASSISGQYNEQFF
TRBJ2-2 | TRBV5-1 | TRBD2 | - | TGCGCCAGCAGCGCTCCGGGGACTAGCGGTGGGGAGCTGTTTTTT | CASSAPGTSGGELFF
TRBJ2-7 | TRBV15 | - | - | TGTGCCACCAGCAGAGAGCTTCTGGGGAGGAGGTACGAGCAGTACTTC | CATSRELLGRRYEQYF
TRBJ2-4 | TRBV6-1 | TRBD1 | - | TGTGCCAGCATTCCAGACAGGGGAGGCATTCAGTACTTC | CASIPDRGGIQYF
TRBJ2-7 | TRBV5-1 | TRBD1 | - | TGCGCCAGCAGCCAGGGGACAGGGGGCGCGTACGAGCAGTACTTC | CASSQGTGGAYEQYF
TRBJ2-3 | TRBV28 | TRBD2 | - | TGTGCCAGCAGCCCAGGGACTAGCGGGCCGACCACAGATACGCAGTATTTT | CASSPGTSGPTTDTQYF
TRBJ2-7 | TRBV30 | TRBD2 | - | TGTGCCTGGAGTGGCAGCGGGAGAGGGTACCCCTACGAGCAGTACTTC | CAWSGSGRGYPYEQYF
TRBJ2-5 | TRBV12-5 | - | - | TGTGCTAGTGCTACGGACGGGGAAGAGACCCAGTACTTC | CASATDGEETQYF
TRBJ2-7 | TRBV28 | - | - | TGTGCCAGCAGTTTATTTCAGAATTACGAGCAGTACTTC | CASSLFQNYEQYF
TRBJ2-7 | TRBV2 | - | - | TGTGCCAGCAGCCCCTGGCGGAGCTCCTACGAGCAGTACTTC | CASSPWRSSYEQYF
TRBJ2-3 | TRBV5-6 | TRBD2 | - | TGTGCCAGCAGCTTGGGACTAGCGGGGGATACGCAGTATTTT | CASSLGLAGDTQYF
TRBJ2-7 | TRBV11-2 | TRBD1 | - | TGTGCCAGCAGCACAGGGGTCCACGAGCAGTACTTC | CASSTGVHEQYF
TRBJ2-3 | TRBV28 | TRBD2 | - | TGTGCCAGCAGTTCCCATCGCGCCGGGACTAGCGGGAGCACAGATACGCAGTATTTT | CASSSHRAGTSGSTDTQYF
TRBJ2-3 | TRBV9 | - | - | TGTGCCAGCAGCGTAGCGGGTGGCGGCTACACAGATACGCAGTATTTT | CASSVAGGGYTDTQYF
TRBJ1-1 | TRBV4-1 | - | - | TGCGCCAGCAGCCAAGAGGCCCGCGGCTTAAGTGAAGCTTTCTTT | CASSQEARGLSEAFF
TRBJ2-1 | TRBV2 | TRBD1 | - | TGTGCCAGCGGGACAGGGTTCGGCAATGAGCAGTTCTTC | CASGTGFGNEQFF
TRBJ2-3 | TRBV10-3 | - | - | TGTGCCATCAGCCAAAACAGGGACGCAGATACGCAGTATTTT | CAISQNRDADTQYF
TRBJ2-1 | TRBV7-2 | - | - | TGTGCCAGCAGCCTAGCACATGGCGGGGCCTACAATGAGCAGTTCTTC | CASSLAHGGAYNEQFF
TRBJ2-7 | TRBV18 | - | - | TGTGCCAGCTCACAAAGGCAGGGTAACTACGAGCAGTACTTC | CASSQRQGNYEQYF
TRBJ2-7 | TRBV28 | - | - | TGTGCCAGCAGTTTCTTCGACGAGCAGTACTTC | CASSFFDEQYF
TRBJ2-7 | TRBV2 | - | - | TGTGCCAGCAGTCGTTCTCCCTTCGAGCAGTACTTC | CASSRSPFEQYF
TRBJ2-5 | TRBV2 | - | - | TGTGCCAGCCGGGGGGCCCGCGGGACCCAGTACTTC | CASRGARGTQYF
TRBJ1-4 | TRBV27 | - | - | TGTGCCAGCAGTTTCGGGCGGGGGCTTAATGAAAAACTGTTTTTT | CASSFGRGLNEKLFF
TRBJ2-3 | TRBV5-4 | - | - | TGTGCCAGCAGCCGAGGAGGGCCCTCTAGCACAGATACGCAGTATTTT | CASSRGGPSSTDTQYF
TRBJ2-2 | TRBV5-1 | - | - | TGCGCCAGCAGCCCGACCTCCCGGGCAGGGGCCAACACCGGGGAGCTGTTTTTT | CASSPTSRAGANTGELFF
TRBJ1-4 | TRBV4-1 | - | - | TGCGCCAGCAGCCTGGGGCCAACTAATGAAAAACTGTTTTTT | CASSLGPTNEKLFF
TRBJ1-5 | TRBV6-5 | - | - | TGTGCCAGCAGTACAGGGAAGAGGGGTCAGCCCCAGCATTTT | CASSTGKRGQPQHF
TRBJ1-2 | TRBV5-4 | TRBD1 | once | TGTGCCAGCAGCTCCCCGACAGGGATAGTCGGGGGCTACACCTTC | CASSSPTGIVGGYTF